Presented here are 13 T cell receptor beta chains from one specimen sequenced in a study of blood T cell repertoires in COVID-19 (TCRdb year 2020). The method behind the library was the immunoSEQ multiplex PCR assay. The clones in this table, taken by TCRdb from immuneACCESS, are in-frame only. Not every clone is retained; where verified, under half of the shortfall comes from an unresolved V gene, and the cause of the rest is unknown. This sample gives nearly 300,000 clones in total; about 91% of them show up just once. Clones ranked in the top ten supply about 7% of the sample. Sequences were obtained from peripheral blood. The receptors were sampled from a woman under 40 who had recovered from COVID-19.

The gene calls are TRBV5-4 and TRBJ2-7, with 11 bases fitting TRBD2. The CDR3 loop spans 15 amino acids. Trimming cost V 2 bases and J 6 bases; bases outside gene matches: 7. Germline assignment: CDR1 SGHNT and CDR2 YYREEE (reference sequence). CDR3 residues: CASSFYNSGGGEQYF. DNA of the CDR3: TGTGCCAGCAGCTTCTATAATAGCGGGGGGGGCGAGCAGTACTTC.

The V call is TRBV3-1 (or the pseudogene TRBV3-2), the J call TRBJ2-7; tentatively, D is TRBD2 (9 bases). Trimming shortened V by 4 bases and J by 4 bases, and 20 bases separated the two germline ends. The CDR3 length is 16 residues. Germline CDR1 reads LGHDT; CDR2 reads YNNKEL (reference sequence). In DNA form, the CDR3 reads TGTGCCAGCAGCCCCCAGGGGGCGGGGGGGCCTTACGAGCAGTACTTC. It codes for CASSPQGAGGPYEQYF.

The genes are TRBV7-2 and TRBJ2-5; D not certain. This CDR3 is built from 12 residues. Germline V gives CDR1 SGHTA, CDR2 FQGNSA. Trimming stripped 5 bases from V and 4 bases from J, with 8 bases between. The CDR3 DNA sequence: TGTGCCAGCAGCCCGGGTCCAGAGACCCAGTACTTC. Its protein product is CASSPGPETQYF.

The chain uses TRBV2 and TRBJ1-4; 7 bases are shared with TRBD1. The CDR3 has 14 residues. The ends lost 4 bases at V and 8 bases at J; junction bases unmatched: 7. CDR1 SNHLY and CDR2 FYNNEI come from the germline V gene. The CDR3 region is CASSVQGGREKLFF. CDR3 in DNA: TGTGCCAGCAGTGTTCAGGGGGGACGGGAAAAACTGTTTTTT. The full variable domain, its missing parts supplied by reference TRBV2 and TRBJ1-4, is EPEVTQTPSHQVTQMGQEVILRCVPISNHLYFYWYRQILGQKVEFLVSFYNNEISEKSEIFDDQFSVERPDGSNFTLKIRSTKLEDSAMYFCASSVQGGREKLFFGSGTQLSVL.

V and J are TRBV6-4 and TRBJ2-3; maybe TRBD2 (7 bases). Looked up from germline, CDR1 is MRHNA and CDR2 is SNTAGT. This CDR3 has 14 residues. V was shortened by 3 bases and J by 4 bases, with 11 bases between the two germline ends. The CDR3 DNA follows: TGTGCCAGCAGTGAAGGGGGGGCCTCAGATACGCAGTATTTT. Translation: CASSEGGASDTQYF.

The chain carries TRBV24-1 and TRBJ2-1; 11 bases are a match to TRBD2. With V trimmed by 6 bases and J by 12 bases, 6 bases remained unmatched. This CDR3 is 13 amino acids long. Germline CDR1 reads KGHDR; CDR2 reads SFDVKD. CDR3 DNA: TGTGCCACCAGTCTAGCGGGGGGCCTCCCGCAGTTCTTC. As protein: CATSLAGGLPQFF.

The chain couples TRBV7-2 to TRBJ2-1; D is uncertain. CDR3 length: 15 residues. V was cut by 5 bases and J by 0 bases, with 11 bases left in between. CDR1 is SGHTA and CDR2 is FQGNSA in the germline V gene. The CDR3 sequence is CASSQSYSSYNEQFF. As DNA, the CDR3 is TGTGCCAGCAGCCAGAGTTACAGCTCCTACAATGAGCAGTTCTTC.

The chain combines TRBV28 with TRBJ2-3; tentative D call: TRBD2 (7 bases). The CDR3 runs 14 residues. CDR1 is MDHEN and CDR2 is SYDVKM in the germline V gene. V shed 8 bases and J shed 2 bases, with 14 bases lying between them. CDR3 nucleotide sequence: TGTGCCAGCGGGAAGCGGGGACACACAGATACGCAGTATTTT. This gives the protein CASGKRGHTDTQYF.

V gene TRBV30 combines with J gene TRBJ2-7; a possible D gene is TRBD1 (7 bases). V was shortened by 1 base and J by 13 bases, with 17 bases between the two germline ends. Germline values: CDR1 GTSNPN, CDR2 SVGIG (reference sequence). The CDR3 sequence is 12 residues long. In DNA form, the CDR3 reads TGTGCCTGGAGTGAGGGGGGCCGGACAGGCTACTTC. Translating it yields CAWSEGGRTGYF.

The rearrangement uses TRBV7-9 and TRBJ1-2; tentative D call: TRBD1 (5 bases). From germline, CDR1 is SEHNR and CDR2 FQNEAQ (reference sequence). The length of the CDR3 is 15 residues. Trimming took 0 bases from V and 3 from J, leaving 11 bases between them. CDR3 protein: CASSLATRVHYGYTF. The CDR3 region has the DNA TGTGCCAGCAGCTTAGCAACCAGGGTCCACTATGGCTACACCTTC. Drawing the rest from reference TRBV7-9 and TRBJ1-2, the complete variable domain is DTGVSQNPRHKITKRGQNVTFRCDPISEHNRLYWYRQTLGQGPEFLTYFQNEAQLEKSRLLSDRFSAERPKGSFSTLEIQRTEQGDSAMYLCASSLATRVHYGYTFGSGTRLTVV.

J is TRBJ1-3 and V is TRBV6-6, with D unclear. Germline V lookup: CDR1 MNHNY, CDR2 SVGAGI (reference sequence). V was shortened by 0 bases and J by 4 bases, with 13 bases between the two germline ends. This CDR3 spans 16 amino acids. CDR3 coding DNA: TGTGCCAGCAGTTACTCGAGTGTGGCAGGAGGAAACACCATATATTTT. This encodes CASSYSSVAGGNTIYF.

V and J are TRBV28 and TRBJ2-7; possible D gene TRBD1, 5 bases. Germline V gives CDR1 MDHEN, CDR2 SYDVKM. Deletions cut 4 bases from V and 0 bases from J, with 13 bases between. This CDR3 comprises 15 residues. The CDR3 nucleotides are TGTGCCAGCAGTTACCTGACAGAGATCTCCTACGAGCAGTACTTC. Translation: CASSYLTEISYEQYF. Combining the CDR3 with reference TRBV28 and TRBJ2-7 gives the whole variable domain DVKVTQSSRYLVKRTGEKVFLECVQDMDHENMFWYRQDPGLGLRLIYFSYDVKMKEKGDIPEGYSVSREKKERFSLILESASTNQTSMYLCASSYLTEISYEQYFGPGTRLTVT.

The V gene is TRBV3-1 (or the pseudogene TRBV3-2), the J gene TRBJ1-4; D gene unclear. Looked up from germline, CDR1 is LGHDT and CDR2 is YNNKEL (reference sequence). The germline V and J ends were trimmed by 6 bases and 8 bases, with 16 bases remaining between them. The CDR3 loop spans 14 amino acids. CDR3 region: CASSPGSVGEKLFF. CDR3 nucleotides: TGTGCCAGCAGTCCCGGGTCCGTTGGAGAAAAACTGTTTTTT.